This T cell receptor beta chain originates from a study of T cell responses to AZD1222 COVID-19 vaccine. Points from the study as a whole: Among spike-specific TCRs, nearly half reportedly target unmutated variant regions. Clonal diversity was possibly underestimated, and the donors were mostly white British, with more females. Spike-specific TCR depth and breadth grew after two AZD1222 doses.

Concerning this clone: What it binds is not known.

CDR1 is LNHDA and CDR2 is SQIVND in the germline V gene (reference sequence). The CDR3 totals 14 residues. The V end lost 5 bases, the J end lost 3 bases, and 11 bases lay between the germline ends. The assay was immunoSEQ multiplex PCR, and TCRdb's table has in-frame clones only and misses some. Among about 140,000 clones listed, 85% to 90% were seen once. This TCR was sampled from an adult in good health. Sequencing used peripheral blood, obtained on day 0 of AZD1222 vaccination. The chain couples TRBV19 to TRBJ1-3; no clear D gene. CDR3 in DNA: TGTGCCAGTAGTGCGGGGAATTTTGGAAACACCATATATTTT. As protein: CASSAGNFGNTIYF.